The 27 T cell receptor beta chains below all came from one sample that was sequenced in a study of shared clonotypes between healthy human individuals. The data were produced by immunoSEQ multiplex PCR, yet TCRdb's version contains in-frame clones alone and is incomplete. This sample has 2,500,000 or so clones, with about 90% found just once. Sequenced sample: naive CD4+ T cells from PBMCs. Subset specified: CD45RA+ positively selected. These receptors all come from a man between 18 and 35 years old in good health. Some clones in this sample may be carry-over from other donors' samples.

This clone appeared a single time. This chain uses TRBV4-1 with TRBJ2-7, with 13 bases fitting TRBD2. V lost 4 bases, J lost 1 base, and 19 bases stayed unmatched. The germline CDR1 and CDR2 sequences are MGHRA and YSYEKL. This CDR3 is built from 21 residues. The CDR3 region has the DNA TGCGCCAGCAGCCCACTATCTATAACTAGCGGGAGGGCGGGCGGATCCTACGAGCAGTACTTC. Amino acids: CASSPLSITSGRAGGSYEQYF.

This chain joins TRBV7-9 and TRBJ1-2; D gene unclear. Germline V CDR1 and CDR2: SEHNR, FQNEAQ (reference sequence). V was pared by 3 bases and J by 6 bases, with 8 bases between. This CDR3 has 12 amino acids. This CDR3 is CASSFDGDGYTF. The DNA for the CDR3 is TGTGCCAGCAGCTTTGACGGGGATGGCTACACCTTC.

This chain links TRBV29-1 with TRBJ1-2; a possible D gene is TRBD1 (5 bases). The CDR3 is 14 residues long. Germline CDR1 is SQVTM and CDR2 is ANQGSEA. Trimming left V 2 bases short and J 8 bases short, with 18 bases between. CDR3 DNA sequence: TGCAGCGTTGAACAGGGCTTTCGGGGTTACGGCTACACCTTC. Protein sequence: CSVEQGFRGYGYTF.

This clone occurred once. The V and J genes are TRBV5-1 and TRBJ1-1, with D possibly TRBD1 on 5 matching bases. CDR1 SGHRS and CDR2 YFSETQ come from the germline V gene. The CDR3 is made up of 15 amino acids. The V and J ends lost 5 bases and 2 bases respectively, with 16 bases between them. The CDR3 loop reads CASRTTAFFNTEAFF. Written as DNA, the CDR3 is TGCGCCAGCAGGACGACAGCTTTCTTTAACACTGAAGCTTTCTTT.

This clone has more than one count but fewer than ten. Other DNA sequences of this sample code for an identical CDR3. The chain combines TRBV9 with TRBJ1-1, with no clear D. The V gene's germline CDR1 is SGDLS and CDR2 YYNGEE. Trimming left V 1 base short and J 1 base short, with 8 bases between. There are 14 residues in the CDR3. CDR3 sequence reads: CASSVSSGNTEAFF. The DNA for the CDR3 is TGTGCCAGCAGCGTAAGCAGTGGGAACACTGAAGCTTTCTTT.

The table lists this clone with a count of one. This chain's CDR3 is CASSLGGRGQETQYF. In nucleotides, the CDR3 is TGTGCCAGCAGCTTAGGCGGGAGAGGGCAAGAGACCCAGTACTTC. The chain links TRBV7-2 to TRBJ2-5; TRBD2 matches at 7 bases. Trimming at V came to 1 base and at J to 2 bases, leaving 4 bases not matched to a gene. The CDR3 loop spans 15 amino acids. Germline values: CDR1 SGHTA, CDR2 FQGNSA.

Worth noting for this clone: The sample contains more than one DNA sequence encoding this CDR3. The chain recombines TRBV5-1 with TRBJ1-2; 7 positions match TRBD1. The trim removed 5 bases at V and 3 bases at J, leaving 4 bases unmatched. Germline V CDR1 and CDR2: SGHRS, YFSETQ. The CDR3 totals 13 residues. CDR3 in amino acids: CASSPGGDYGYTF. The CDR3 region has the DNA TGCGCCAGCAGTCCAGGGGGGGACTATGGCTACACCTTC.

The chain employs TRBV9 and TRBJ2-7, with 14 bases identical to TRBD2. V shed 3 bases and J 5 bases; nucleotides not matched to a gene: 7. Germline V gene sequence: CDR1 SGDLS, CDR2 YYNGEE. The length of the CDR3 is 16 residues. CDR3: CASSATGLAGVHEQYF. The CDR3 DNA sequence: TGTGCCAGCAGCGCAACGGGACTAGCGGGAGTCCACGAGCAGTACTTC.

This chain uses TRBV5-6 with TRBJ1-1; D is undetermined. This CDR3 is 13 amino acids long. V gave up 0 bases and J gave up 4 bases, with 7 bases separating them. The germline V gene encodes CDR1 SGHDT and CDR2 YYEEEE. CDR3 in DNA: TGTGCCAGCAGCTTGGGCGAAAGCACTGAAGCTTTCTTT. It yields the protein CASSLGESTEAFF.

The chain joins TRBV18 to TRBJ1-2, with D perhaps TRBD1 (5 bases). The germline CDR1 and CDR2 sequences are KGHSH and LQKENI. Trimming left V 5 bases short and J 2 bases short, with 18 bases between. The CDR3 is 16 residues long. CDR3 residues: CASSGPGQAFNYGYTF. The CDR3 nucleotides are TGTGCCAGCTCAGGACCAGGGCAGGCCTTCAACTATGGCTACACCTTC.

The genes are TRBV4-1 and TRBJ2-1; D remains ambiguous. With 0 bases removed from V and 0 bases from J, the gap between germline ends came to 9 bases. Germline V gene lookup returns CDR1 MGHRA and CDR2 YSYEKL. The CDR3 is 16 residues long. CDR3 bases: TGCGCCAGCAGCCAAGATAAGGGATTCTCCTACAATGAGCAGTTCTTC. Translating it yields CASSQDKGFSYNEQFF.

This chain uses TRBV5-1 with TRBJ2-7; D is perhaps TRBD1 or TRBD2 (5 bases each). The V and J ends lost 4 bases and 2 bases respectively, with 13 bases between them. CDR1 SGHRS and CDR2 YFSETQ come from the germline V gene. The CDR3 loop spans 14 amino acids. In nucleotides, the CDR3 is TGCGCCAGCAGCCCACGGGACGGGACCTACGAGCAGTACTTC. It codes for CASSPRDGTYEQYF.

The rearrangement joins TRBV27 to TRBJ2-7, with 10 positions matching TRBD2. Germline V gene lookup returns CDR1 MNHEY and CDR2 SMNVEV (reference sequence). The V gene end was trimmed by 6 bases and the J gene end by 4 bases; junction bases not matched to a gene: 12. CDR3 length: 16 amino acids. CDR3 DNA: TGTGCCAGCAGCGCACCATACGGGACTAGCGTATACGAGCAGTACTTC. Amino acid sequence: CASSAPYGTSVYEQYF.

The chain couples TRBV28 to TRBJ2-5; D call uncertain. Germline lookup yields CDR1 MDHEN and CDR2 SYDVKM. The CDR3 contains 13 residues. V was cut by 0 bases and J by 4 bases, with 6 bases left in between. The CDR3 loop reads CASSLWPVETQYF. CDR3 nucleotides: TGTGCCAGCAGTTTATGGCCGGTAGAGACCCAGTACTTC.

There are a few counts of this clone. The chain couples TRBV10-2 to TRBJ1-5; no clear D. Trimming removed 5 bases at V and 6 bases at J, with 11 bases between. Germline CDR1 and CDR2: WSHSY and SAAADI. The CDR3 consists of 13 residues. CDR3 bases: TGCGCCAGCAGTCTAGTGATAAGTCAGCCCCAGCATTTT. Its translation is CASSLVISQPQHF.

The chain is built from TRBV5-1 and TRBJ2-5; 7 bases are shared with TRBD2. Germline values: CDR1 SGHRS, CDR2 YFSETQ. This CDR3 spans 15 amino acids. Unmatched junction bases numbered 5, after V lost 0 bases and J lost 3 bases. CDR3 in DNA: TGCGCCAGCAGCTTGGTTGGCGGGAGAGAAGAGACCCAGTACTTC. Protein product: CASSLVGGREETQYF.

The chain is built from TRBV5-1 and TRBJ2-4; 10 bases agree with TRBD1. The V gene's germline CDR1 is SGHRS and CDR2 YFSETQ. The length of the CDR3 is 17 residues. The V gene end was trimmed by 0 bases and the J gene end by 3 bases; junction bases not matched to a gene: 6. The CDR3 bases are TGCGCCAGCAGCTTGGCCGCAGGGACAGGGGTCAAAAACATTCAGTACTTC. Translating it yields CASSLAAGTGVKNIQYF.

This sequence joins TRBV21-1 and TRBJ1-1. TRBV21-1 is reported as a pseudogene. The length of the CDR3 is 14 residues. In DNA form, the CDR3 reads TGTGCCAGCAGCAAAGAGGGAGCGATCACTGAAGCTTTCTTT. Amino acids: CASSKEGAITEAFF.

A note on this clone: This sample includes further DNA sequences coding for the same CDR3. V gene TRBV10-3 combines with J gene TRBJ2-5; perhaps TRBD2 as D (6 bases). The CDR3 is 13 amino acids. The V gene lost 4 bases and the J gene lost 5 bases, with 11 bases spanning the gap. Germline CDR1 and CDR2: ENHRY and SYGVKD. CDR3 bases: TGTGCCATCAGTGGGCGGGGTGGTGAGACCCAGTACTTC. Protein sequence: CAISGRGGETQYF.

The CDR3 region is CASSQDLSGRAEQFF. The CDR3 coding sequence is TGCGCCAGCAGCCAAGATCTTAGCGGGAGGGCCGAGCAGTTCTTC. The V call is TRBV4-3, the J call TRBJ2-1, with 11 bases aligning to TRBD2. This CDR3 is built from 15 residues. Germline V gene data show CDR1 as LGHNA and CDR2 as YSLEER. Trimming removed 0 bases from V and 10 bases from J; junction bases left unmatched: 5.

This rearrangement joins TRBV6-5 to TRBJ2-7; unclear D gene. This CDR3 contains 11 residues. Germline V gene data show CDR1 as MNHEY and CDR2 as SVGAGI. V gave up 6 bases and J gave up 6 bases, with 9 bases separating them. The CDR3 loop reads CASSHNSEQYF. The CDR3 DNA reads as TGTGCCAGCAGCCATAACTCCGAGCAGTACTTC.

In this sample, this clone turned up once. The chain couples TRBV11-2 to TRBJ2-1, with 8 bases that match TRBD2. CDR1 is SGHAT, CDR2 FQNNGV, per germline. V dropped 4 bases and J dropped 8; count of bases not matched to a gene: 7. This CDR3 region has 14 residues. The CDR3 spells CASSWREELDEQFF. In DNA form, the CDR3 reads TGTGCCAGCAGCTGGCGGGAGGAATTAGATGAGCAGTTCTTC.

This chain links TRBV9 with TRBJ2-3; 9 bases are a match to TRBD2. The trim removed 3 bases at V and 7 bases at J, leaving 12 bases unmatched. CDR1 is SGDLS, CDR2 YYNGEE, per germline. The CDR3 is made up of 16 amino acids. CDR3 nucleotide sequence: TGTGCCAGCAGCGCCGGTGGTAGCGGGAGTTTGAATACGCAGTATTTT. Protein product: CASSAGGSGSLNTQYF.

This clone was counted once. This rearrangement joins TRBV30 to TRBJ2-1; either TRBD1 or TRBD2 may supply D (5 bases each). CDR3 length: 16 amino acids. Germline V gene lookup returns CDR1 GTSNPN and CDR2 SVGIG (reference sequence). Trimming cost V 2 bases and J 4 bases, with 18 bases left between them. DNA for the CDR3: TGTGCCTGGAGTCTGTACCTGGGGGAGCGGTACAATGAGCAGTTCTTC. Translated: CAWSLYLGERYNEQFF.

In this sample, this clone turned up once. This chain links TRBV6-5 with TRBJ2-6; D call uncertain. The germline V and J ends were trimmed by 2 bases and 2 bases, with 7 bases remaining between them. CDR1 and CDR2 (germline): MNHEY, SVGAGI. The CDR3 runs 15 residues. The CDR3 spells CASSYGVAGANVLTF. The CDR3, as DNA: TGTGCCAGCAGTTACGGGGTCGCTGGGGCCAACGTCCTGACTTTC.

The chain uses TRBV11-2 and TRBJ1-4, with a tentative D call TRBD1 (6 bases). This CDR3 is built from 14 residues. Germline values: CDR1 SGHAT, CDR2 FQNNGV. V was trimmed by 3 bases and J by 4 bases, leaving 9 bases between them. The CDR3 loop reads CASSFGQLNEKLFF. The CDR3 bases are TGTGCCAGCAGCTTCGGACAGCTTAATGAAAAACTGTTTTTT.

V gene TRBV11-2 combines with J gene TRBJ2-1; 7 bases are a match to TRBD1. CDR3 size: 13 residues. V lost 4 bases and J lost 8; bases outside the gene matches: 5. The germline V gene encodes CDR1 SGHAT and CDR2 FQNNGV. DNA of the CDR3: TGTGCCAGCAGCTCCACAGGGGCCCATGAGCAGTTCTTC. It codes for CASSSTGAHEQFF.